Below, one T cell receptor beta chain is given with its context. The target antigen is unknown. TCRdb's copy holds only in-frame clones and misses some; the assay was immunoSEQ multiplex PCR. This sample carries nearly 35,000 clones, roughly 84% of them seen once, and the ten largest clones take approximately 15%. This record comes from a study of PD-L1 blockade in urothelial cancer. Study-wide context: When blood samples were assessed, the median T cell count was about 140,000.

Study observations and caveats: Where pretreatment blood TCR clonality fell below the median, better survival was predicted.

Stated time point: pretreatment peripheral blood. Each patient presented with locally advanced or metastatic urothelial carcinoma. Individual patients had between 1 and 8 samples, taken pretreatment and on-treatment. Trimming shortened V by 4 bases and J by 1 base, and 14 bases separated the two germline ends. The germline V gene has CDR1 SGHAT and CDR2 FQNNGV. The CDR3 is made up of 16 amino acids. This TCR was sampled from a man aged 60 to 75 with urothelial cancer. The starting material was PBMCs, obtained around atezolizumab (anti-PD-L1) treatment. This chain links TRBV11-2 with TRBJ1-3; D perhaps matches TRBD1 (5 bases). The CDR3 loop is CASSSGGKGSGNTIYF. Written as DNA, the CDR3 is TGTGCCAGCAGCTCGGGGGGAAAAGGGTCTGGAAACACCATATATTTT. Based on the CDR3 plus reference TRBV11-2 and TRBJ1-3, the full variable domain is EAGVAQSPRYKIIEKRQSVAFWCNPISGHATLYWYQQILGQGPKLLIQFQNNGVVDDSQLPKDRFSAERLKGVDSTLKIQPAKLEDSAVYLCASSSGGKGSGNTIYFGEGSWLTVV.